The 5 T cell receptor beta chains below all came from one sample that was sequenced in a study of spatial heterogeneity in lung cancer. Time point in this sample: sample taken at primary tumor resection. From the 5' RACE reads, TCRdb called clonotypes with MiXCR, one entry per CDR3 protein. The data hold tens of thousands of distinct CDR3 sequences, with around 3.2% observed a single time. The sequencing here drew on PBMCs, taken at surgery. The receptors originated from a female donor with early-stage non-small cell lung cancer.

This clonotype was seen ten or more times. The chain links TRBV7-2 to TRBJ2-1, with TRBD1 identical over 8 bases. V shed 5 bases, J shed 5 bases, and the junction held 11 bases outside the gene matches. Germline V gene lookup returns CDR1 SGHTA and CDR2 FQGNSA. The length of the CDR3 is 16 residues. The CDR3, as DNA: TGTGCCAGCAGCCTTAGACCGGGACAGGTTGACAATGAGCAGTTCTTC. This encodes CASSLRPGQVDNEQFF. The whole variable domain, remainder taken from reference TRBV7-2 and TRBJ2-1, is GAGVSQSPSNKVTEKGKDVELRCDPISGHTALYWYRQSLGQGLEFLIYFQGNSAPDKSGLPSDRFSAERTGGSVSTLTIQRTQQEDSAVYLCASSLRPGQVDNEQFFGPGTRLTVL.

By sample share, this clonotype is medium-sized (0.01 to 0.1%). This chain links TRBV11-3 with TRBJ2-2, with TRBD2 matching over 9 bases. The V segment lost 5 bases and the J segment 7 bases; nucleotides outside the gene matches: 11. The germline V gene has CDR1 SGHNT and CDR2 YENEEA. This CDR3 has 16 amino acids. The CDR3 reads CASSPGIAGVGGELFF. CDR3 nucleotide sequence: TGTGCCAGCAGCCCCGGGATAGCGGGAGTTGGCGGGGAGCTGTTTTTT.

The chain carries TRBV2 and TRBJ2-3; 8 bases agree with TRBD1. Germline lookup yields CDR1 SNHLY and CDR2 FYNNEI. V lost 8 bases to trimming and J lost 1 base; unmatched junction nucleotides: 8. This CDR3 is 15 amino acids long. CDR3 amino acids: CASETLDRGTDTQYF. DNA of the CDR3: TGTGCCAGCGAAACCCTGGACAGGGGCACAGATACGCAGTATTTT.

This clonotype occurred many times. The rearrangement links TRBV2 to TRBJ2-5; D is unclear. Germline V gene sequence: CDR1 SNHLY, CDR2 FYNNEI. V lost 2 bases and J 10 bases, leaving 17 bases between the germline ends. The CDR3 extends over 14 amino acids. CDR3 sequence: CASSEISLSWDQYF. The CDR3 DNA sequence: TGTGCCAGCAGTGAAATATCCCTCTCATGGGACCAGTACTTC.

This clonotype came up many times. The rearrangement links TRBV20-1 to TRBJ2-2, with 7 bases aligning to TRBD2. Germline V gene data show CDR1 as DFQATT and CDR2 as SNEGSKA (reference sequence). The J segment lost 3 bases and the V segment lost 6 bases, leaving 4 bases of the junction unmatched. The CDR3 is 13 residues long. CDR3 sequence reads: CSAAGADTGELFF. As DNA, the CDR3 is TGCAGTGCCGCGGGAGCCGACACCGGGGAGCTGTTTTTT.